This T cell receptor (beta chain) was sequenced for a study of cytomegalovirus exposure and HLA in healthy donors. PCR amplification relied on 60 Vbeta primers (plus 13 Jbeta primers). Sequencing was performed with immunoSEQ multiplex PCR; in TCRdb, only in-frame clones are kept and a portion is missing. The data show approximately 180,000 clones, roughly 80% seen once. The specimen sequenced was PBMCs. The sequence derives from a woman aged 45-59 years in good health and CMV-seronegative.

The CDR3 coding sequence is TGTGCCTGCCAGCTAGCGGAGTCGTACAATGAGCAGTTCTTC. Protein product: CACQLAESYNEQFF. This chain connects TRBV30 to TRBJ2-1, with 7 bases that match TRBD2. J lost 4 bases, V lost 6 bases, and 9 bases had no gene match. Germline CDR1 and CDR2: GTSNPN and SVGIG (reference sequence). The CDR3 contains 14 residues.